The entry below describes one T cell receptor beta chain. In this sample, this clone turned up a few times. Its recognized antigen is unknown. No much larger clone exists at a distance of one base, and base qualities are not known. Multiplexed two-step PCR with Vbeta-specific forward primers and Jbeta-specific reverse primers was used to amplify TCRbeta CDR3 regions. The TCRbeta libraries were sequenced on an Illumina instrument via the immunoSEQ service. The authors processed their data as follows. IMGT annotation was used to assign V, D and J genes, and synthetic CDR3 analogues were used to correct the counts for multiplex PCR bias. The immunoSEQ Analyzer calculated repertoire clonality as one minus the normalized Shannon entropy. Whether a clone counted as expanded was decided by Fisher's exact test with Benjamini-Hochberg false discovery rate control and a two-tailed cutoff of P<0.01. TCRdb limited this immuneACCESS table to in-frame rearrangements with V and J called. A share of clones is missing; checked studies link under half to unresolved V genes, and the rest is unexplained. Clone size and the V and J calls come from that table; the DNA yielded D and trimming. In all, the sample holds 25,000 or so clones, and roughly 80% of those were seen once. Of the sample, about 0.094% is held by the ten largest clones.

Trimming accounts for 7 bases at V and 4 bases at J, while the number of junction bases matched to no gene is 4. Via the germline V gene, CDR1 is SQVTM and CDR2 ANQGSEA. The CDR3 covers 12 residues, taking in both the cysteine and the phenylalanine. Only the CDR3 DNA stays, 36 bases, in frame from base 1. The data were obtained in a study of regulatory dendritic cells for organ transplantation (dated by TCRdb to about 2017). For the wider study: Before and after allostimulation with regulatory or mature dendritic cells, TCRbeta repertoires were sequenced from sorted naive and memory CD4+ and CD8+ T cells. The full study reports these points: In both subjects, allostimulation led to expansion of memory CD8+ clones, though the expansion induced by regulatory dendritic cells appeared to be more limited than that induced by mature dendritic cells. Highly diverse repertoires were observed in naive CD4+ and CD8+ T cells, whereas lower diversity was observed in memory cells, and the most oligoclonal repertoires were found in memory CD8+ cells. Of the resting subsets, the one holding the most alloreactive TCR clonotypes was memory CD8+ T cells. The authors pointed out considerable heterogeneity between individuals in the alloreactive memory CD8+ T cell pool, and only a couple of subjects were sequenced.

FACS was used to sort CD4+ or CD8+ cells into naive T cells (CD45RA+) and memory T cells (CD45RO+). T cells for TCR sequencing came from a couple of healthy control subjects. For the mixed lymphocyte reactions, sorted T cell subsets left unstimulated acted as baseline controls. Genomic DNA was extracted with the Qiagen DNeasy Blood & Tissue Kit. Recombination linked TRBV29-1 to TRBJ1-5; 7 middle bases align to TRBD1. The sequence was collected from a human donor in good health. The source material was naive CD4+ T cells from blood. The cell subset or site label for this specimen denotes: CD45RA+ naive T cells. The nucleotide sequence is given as TGCAGCGCCACAGGGGTAAATCAGCCCCAGCATTTT. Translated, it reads CSATGVNQPQHF.